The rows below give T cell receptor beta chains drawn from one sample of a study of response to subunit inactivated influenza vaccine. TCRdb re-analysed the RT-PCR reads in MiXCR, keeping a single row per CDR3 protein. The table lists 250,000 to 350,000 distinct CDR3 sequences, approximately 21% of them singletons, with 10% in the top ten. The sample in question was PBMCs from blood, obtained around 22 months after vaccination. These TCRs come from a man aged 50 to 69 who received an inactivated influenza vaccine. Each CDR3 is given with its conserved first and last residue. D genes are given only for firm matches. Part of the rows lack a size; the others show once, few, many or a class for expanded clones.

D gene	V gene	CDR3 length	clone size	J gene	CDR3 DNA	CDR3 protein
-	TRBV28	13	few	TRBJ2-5	TGTGCCAGCAGTTTAACCCATCAAGAGACCCAGTACTTC	CASSLTHQETQYF
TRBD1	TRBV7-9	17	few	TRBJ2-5	TGTGCCAGCAGCTTGGGACAGGGGGCGTGGGGTAAAGAGACCCAGTACTTC	CASSLGQGAWGKETQYF
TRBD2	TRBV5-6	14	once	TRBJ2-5	TGTGCCAGCAGCGGACTAGCGGGAGTAGAGACCCAGTACTTC	CASSGLAGVETQYF
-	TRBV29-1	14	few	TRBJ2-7	TGCAGCGTTGTCACAGGGATACGCATCTACGAGCAGTACTTC	CSVVTGIRIYEQYF
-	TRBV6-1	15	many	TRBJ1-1	TGTGCCAGCAGTGAAGTTGTGGGGCCTCACACTGAAGCTTTCTTT	CASSEVVGPHTEAFF
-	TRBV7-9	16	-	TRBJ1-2	TGTGCCAGCAGCCGCCTCGACAGGCCCTCTAACTATGGCTACACCTTC	CASSRLDRPSNYGYTF
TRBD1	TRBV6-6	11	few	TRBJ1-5	TGTGCCAGCAGTGACAGGGGGCCCCAGCATTTT	CASSDRGPQHF
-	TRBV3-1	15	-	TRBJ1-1	TGTGCCAGCAGCCCAAAAGTTCGAGGGTTCACTGAAGCTTTCTTT	CASSPKVRGFTEAFF
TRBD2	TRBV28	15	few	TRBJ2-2	TGTGCCAGCAGTTACCGGGAGGCCTCTCGGAGGGAGCTGTTTTTT	CASSYREASRRELFF
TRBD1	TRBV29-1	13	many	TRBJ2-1	TGCAGCGTAGTGACAGGGGCCTACAATGAGCAGTTCTTC	CSVVTGAYNEQFF
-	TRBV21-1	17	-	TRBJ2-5	TGTGCCAGCAGCAAAAATTGGAGTGGGACTAGCATCGGGACCCAGTACTTC	CASSKNWSGTSIGTQYF
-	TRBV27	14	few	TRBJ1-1	TGTGCCAGCAGTTTTCGAACGGGACGGTCTGAAGCTTTCTTT	CASSFRTGRSEAFF
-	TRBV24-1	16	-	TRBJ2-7	TGTGCCACCAGGGGCGGACAGCTAGAACACTCCTACGAGCAGTACTTC	CATRGGQLEHSYEQYF
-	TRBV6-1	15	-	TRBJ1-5	TGTGCCAGCAGTAATAGTCCTCTGGGAAATCAGCCCCAGCATTTT	CASSNSPLGNQPQHF
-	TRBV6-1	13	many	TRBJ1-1	TGTGCCAGCAGCCTCAGGGCCAACACTGAAGCTTTCTTT	CASSLRANTEAFF
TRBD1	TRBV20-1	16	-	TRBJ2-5	TGCAGTGCTAGAGATCCGGGACAGGGGGCTTTAGAGACCCAGTACTTC	CSARDPGQGALETQYF
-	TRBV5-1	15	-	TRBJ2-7	TGCGCCAGCAGCTTGGTATGGGAAACGGGCTACGAGCAGTACTTC	CASSLVWETGYEQYF
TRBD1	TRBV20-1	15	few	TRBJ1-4	TGCAGTGCTAGTCAAACAGGGGCGTCGGATGAAAAACTGTTTTTT	CSASQTGASDEKLFF
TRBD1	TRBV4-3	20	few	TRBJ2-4	TGCGCCAGCAGCCAAGAGGGGTGGGGGTCTAGACAGGGGAACGAAAACATTCAGTACTTC	CASSQEGWGSRQGNENIQYF
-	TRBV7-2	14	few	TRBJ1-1	TGTGCCAGCAGCTTGGACAGTCAGAGCACTGAAGCTTTCTTT	CASSLDSQSTEAFF
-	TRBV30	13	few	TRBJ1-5	TGTGCCTGGAGTGTCGGCTCGGCTCAGCCCCAGCATTTT	CAWSVGSAQPQHF
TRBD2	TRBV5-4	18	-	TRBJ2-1	TGTGCCAGCAGCTCCAGGGGGGCCGGGACTAGCGGATACAATGAGCAGTTCTTC	CASSSRGAGTSGYNEQFF
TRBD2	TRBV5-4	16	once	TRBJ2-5	TGTGCCAGCAGCCTGGGACTAGCGGGATACCAAGAGACCCAGTACTTC	CASSLGLAGYQETQYF
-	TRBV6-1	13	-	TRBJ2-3	TGTGCCAGCGTGAGGGGCCTCACAGATACGCAGTATTTT	CASVRGLTDTQYF
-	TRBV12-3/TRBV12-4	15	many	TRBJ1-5	TGTGCCAGCAGTTCGGCCATGACAGATAATCAGCCCCAGCATTTT	CASSSAMTDNQPQHF
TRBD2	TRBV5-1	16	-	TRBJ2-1	TGCGCCAGCAGCCCCGGGAGGGAGCGGGATTACAATGAGCAGTTCTTC	CASSPGRERDYNEQFF
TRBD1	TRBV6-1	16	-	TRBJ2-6	TGTGCCAGCGGGACAGGGGGTACTACTGGGGCCAACGTCCTGACTTTC	CASGTGGTTGANVLTF
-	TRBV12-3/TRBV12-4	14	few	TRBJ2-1	TGTGCCAGCAGTTTGACAGTGCCCTACAATGAGCAGTTCTTC	CASSLTVPYNEQFF
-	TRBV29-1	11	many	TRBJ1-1	TGCAGCGTCTGGGTGAGGGCGGAAGCTTTCTTT	CSVWVRAEAFF
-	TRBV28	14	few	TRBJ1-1	TGTGCCAGCGCTCCCGCCCCTCGAAGGACTGAAGCTTTCTTT	CASAPAPRRTEAFF
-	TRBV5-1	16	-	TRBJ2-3	TGCGCCAGCAGCTTGTCGGTCAGCTCCAACACAGATACGCAGTATTTT	CASSLSVSSNTDTQYF
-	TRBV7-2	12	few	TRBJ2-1	TGTGCCAGCAGCTTAGGTGTTGGCGAGCAGTTCTTC	CASSLGVGEQFF
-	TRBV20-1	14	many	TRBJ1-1	TGCAGTGCTTCCGATGGTACGATGAACACTGAAGCTTTCTTT	CSASDGTMNTEAFF
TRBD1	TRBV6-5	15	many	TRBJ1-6	TGTGCCAGCAGTTACACTGGACAGGGGTATTCACCCCTCCACTTT	CASSYTGQGYSPLHF
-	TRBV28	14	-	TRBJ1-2	TGTGCCAGCAGTCCCGATCGGGGGATTTATGGCTACACCTTC	CASSPDRGIYGYTF
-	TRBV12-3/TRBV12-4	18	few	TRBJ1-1	TGTGCCAGCAGTTTTGGGGCACCCTTGACAGGCCTGAACGCTGAAGCTTTCTTT	CASSFGAPLTGLNAEAFF
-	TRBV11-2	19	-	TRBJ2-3	TGTGCCAGCAGCTTATCCCACACGTCCCTGCGGAGGAGCACAGATACGCAGTATTTT	CASSLSHTSLRRSTDTQYF
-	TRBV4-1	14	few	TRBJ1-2	TGCGCCAGCAGCCAGGTGACAGGTCATTTTGGCTACACCTTC	CASSQVTGHFGYTF
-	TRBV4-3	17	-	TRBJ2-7	TGCGCCAGCAGCCAAGGGTTCTCCCGGACAGAGTCCTACGAGCAGTACTTC	CASSQGFSRTESYEQYF